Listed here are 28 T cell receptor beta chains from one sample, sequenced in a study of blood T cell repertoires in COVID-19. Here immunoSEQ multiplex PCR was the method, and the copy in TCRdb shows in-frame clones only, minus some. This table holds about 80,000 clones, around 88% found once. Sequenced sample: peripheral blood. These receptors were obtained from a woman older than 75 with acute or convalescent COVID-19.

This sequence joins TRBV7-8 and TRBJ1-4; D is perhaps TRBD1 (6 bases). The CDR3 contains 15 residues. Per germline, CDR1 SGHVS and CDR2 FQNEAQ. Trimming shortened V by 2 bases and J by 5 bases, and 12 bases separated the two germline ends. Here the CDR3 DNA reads TGTGCCAGCAGCTTAAGGCTACAGGGCAATGAAAAACTGTTTTTT. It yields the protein CASSLRLQGNEKLFF.

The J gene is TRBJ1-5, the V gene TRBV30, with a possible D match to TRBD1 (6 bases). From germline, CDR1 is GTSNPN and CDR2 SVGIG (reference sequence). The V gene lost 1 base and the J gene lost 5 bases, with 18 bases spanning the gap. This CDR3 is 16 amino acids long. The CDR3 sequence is CAWSEQGPGVYQPQHF. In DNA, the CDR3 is TGTGCCTGGAGTGAACAGGGACCAGGAGTTTATCAGCCCCAGCATTTT.

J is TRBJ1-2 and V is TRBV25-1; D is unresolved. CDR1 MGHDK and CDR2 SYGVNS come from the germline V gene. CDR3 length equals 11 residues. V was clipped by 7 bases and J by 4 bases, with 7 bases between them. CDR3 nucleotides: TGTGCCAGCAAAGGAGTCTATGGCTACACCTTC. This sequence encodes CASKGVYGYTF.

The CDR3 nucleotides read TGTGCCAGCAGAAAGAGCTCTGGGGCCAACGTCCTGACTTTC. Amino acid sequence: CASRKSSGANVLTF. V is TRBV2 and J is TRBJ2-6; unclear D gene. V shed 6 bases and J shed 0 bases, with 6 bases lying between them. The CDR3 has 14 amino acids. The germline CDR1 and CDR2 sequences are SNHLY and FYNNEI.

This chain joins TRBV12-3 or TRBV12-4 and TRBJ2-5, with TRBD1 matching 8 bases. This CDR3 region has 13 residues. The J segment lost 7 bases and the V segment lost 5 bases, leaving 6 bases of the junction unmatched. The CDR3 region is CASSQGAGGTQYF. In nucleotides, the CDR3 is TGTGCCAGCAGTCAGGGGGCTGGGGGGACCCAGTACTTC.

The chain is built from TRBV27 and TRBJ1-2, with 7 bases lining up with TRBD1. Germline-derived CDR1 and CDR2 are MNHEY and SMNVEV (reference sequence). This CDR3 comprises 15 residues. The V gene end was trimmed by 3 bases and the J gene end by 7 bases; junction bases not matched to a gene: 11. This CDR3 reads CASSFGRRGLSGYTF. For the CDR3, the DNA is TGTGCCAGCAGTTTCGGTCGAAGGGGGCTTAGTGGCTACACCTTC.

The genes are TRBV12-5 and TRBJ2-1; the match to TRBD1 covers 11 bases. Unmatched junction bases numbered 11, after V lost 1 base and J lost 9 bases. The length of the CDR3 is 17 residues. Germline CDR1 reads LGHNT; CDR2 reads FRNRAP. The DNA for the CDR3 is TGTGCTAGTGGTTTGGCGCTTTCTGAAGGGACAGGGGGTGAGCAGTTCTTC. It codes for CASGLALSEGTGGEQFF.

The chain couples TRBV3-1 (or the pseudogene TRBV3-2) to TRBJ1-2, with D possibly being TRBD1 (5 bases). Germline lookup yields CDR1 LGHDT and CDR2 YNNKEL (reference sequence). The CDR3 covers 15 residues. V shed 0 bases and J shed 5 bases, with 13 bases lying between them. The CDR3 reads CASSQDPDRKYGYTF. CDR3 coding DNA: TGTGCCAGCAGCCAAGATCCCGACAGAAAATATGGCTACACCTTC.

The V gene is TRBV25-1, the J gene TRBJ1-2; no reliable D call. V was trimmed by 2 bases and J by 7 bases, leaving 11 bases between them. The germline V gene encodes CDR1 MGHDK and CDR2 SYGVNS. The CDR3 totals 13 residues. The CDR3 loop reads CASSEQVYGGYTF. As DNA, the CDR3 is TGTGCCAGCAGTGAACAGGTTTATGGTGGCTACACCTTC.

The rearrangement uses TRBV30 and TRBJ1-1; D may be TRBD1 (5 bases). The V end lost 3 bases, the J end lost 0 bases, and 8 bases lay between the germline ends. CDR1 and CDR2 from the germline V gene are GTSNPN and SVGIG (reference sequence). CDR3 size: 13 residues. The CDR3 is CAWRAGMNTEAFF. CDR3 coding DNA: TGTGCCTGGAGGGCAGGGATGAACACTGAAGCTTTCTTT.

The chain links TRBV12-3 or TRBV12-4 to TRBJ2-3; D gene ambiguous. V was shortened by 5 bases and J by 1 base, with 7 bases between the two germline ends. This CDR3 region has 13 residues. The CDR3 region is CASSSRGTDTQYF. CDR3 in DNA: TGTGCCAGCAGTAGTCGGGGCACAGATACGCAGTATTTT.

CDR3: CASSHGTVASLISYEQYF. The CDR3 DNA sequence: TGTGCCAGCAGCCATGGGACAGTCGCATCCCTTATTTCCTACGAGCAGTACTTC. V and J are TRBV5-6 and TRBJ2-7; 7 bases map to TRBD1. CDR3 size: 18 residues. The V and J ends lost 4 bases and 1 base, in that order; junction bases with no gene match: 17. Germline CDR1 and CDR2: SGHDT and YYEEEE.

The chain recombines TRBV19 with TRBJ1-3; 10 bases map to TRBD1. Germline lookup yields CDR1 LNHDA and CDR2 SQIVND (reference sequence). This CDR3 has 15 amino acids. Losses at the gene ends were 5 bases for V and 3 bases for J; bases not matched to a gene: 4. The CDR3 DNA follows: TGTGCCAGTAGTCCGGGACAGGGGTATGGAAACACCATATATTTT. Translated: CASSPGQGYGNTIYF. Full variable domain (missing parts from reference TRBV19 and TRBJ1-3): DGGITQSPKYLFRKEGQNVTLSCEQNLNHDAMYWYRQDPGQGLRLIYYSQIVNDFQKGDIAEGYSVSREKKESFPLTVTSAQKNPTAFYLCASSPGQGYGNTIYFGEGSWLTVV.

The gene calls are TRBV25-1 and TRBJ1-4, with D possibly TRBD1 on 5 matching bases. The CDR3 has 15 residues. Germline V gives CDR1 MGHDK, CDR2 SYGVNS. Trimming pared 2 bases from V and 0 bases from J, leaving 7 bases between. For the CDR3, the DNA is TGTGCCAGCAGTGAACCAGGGCCAACTAATGAAAAACTGTTTTTT. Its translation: CASSEPGPTNEKLFF.

Written as DNA, the CDR3 is TGTGCCAGCAGCGAGGACAGGGGCAATCAGCCCCAGCATTTT. Translated, it gives CASSEDRGNQPQHF. This chain uses TRBV7-2 with TRBJ1-5, with TRBD1 identical over 8 bases. The length of the CDR3 is 14 residues. Trimming removed 5 bases from V and 2 bases from J; junction bases left unmatched: 2. Looked up from germline, CDR1 is SGHTA and CDR2 is FQGNSA.

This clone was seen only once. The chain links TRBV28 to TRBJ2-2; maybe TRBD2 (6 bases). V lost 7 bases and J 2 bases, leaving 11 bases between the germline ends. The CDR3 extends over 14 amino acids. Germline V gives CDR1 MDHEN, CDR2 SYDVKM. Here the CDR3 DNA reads TGTGCCAGCACAAAGGGACTTAACACCGGGGAGCTGTTTTTT. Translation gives CASTKGLNTGELFF.

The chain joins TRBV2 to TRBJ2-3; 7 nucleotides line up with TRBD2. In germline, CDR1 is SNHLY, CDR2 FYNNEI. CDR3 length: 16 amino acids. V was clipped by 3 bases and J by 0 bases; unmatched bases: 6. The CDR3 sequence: CASSEGVAGSTDTQYF. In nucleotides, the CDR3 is TGTGCCAGCAGTGAGGGGGTAGCGGGCAGCACAGATACGCAGTATTTT.

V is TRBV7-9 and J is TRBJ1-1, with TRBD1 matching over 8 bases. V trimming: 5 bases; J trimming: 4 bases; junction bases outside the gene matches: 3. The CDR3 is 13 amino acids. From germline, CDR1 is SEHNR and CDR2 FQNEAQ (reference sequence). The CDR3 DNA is TGTGCCAGCAGCCTCGACAGGGGCACTGAAGCTTTCTTT. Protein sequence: CASSLDRGTEAFF.

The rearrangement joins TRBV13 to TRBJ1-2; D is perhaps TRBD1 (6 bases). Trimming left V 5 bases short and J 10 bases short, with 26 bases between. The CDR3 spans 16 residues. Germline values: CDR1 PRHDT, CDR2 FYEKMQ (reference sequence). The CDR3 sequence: CASSPQLDSHLLNYTF. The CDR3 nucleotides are TGTGCCAGCAGCCCACAACTGGACAGCCATCTCTTAAACTACACCTTC.

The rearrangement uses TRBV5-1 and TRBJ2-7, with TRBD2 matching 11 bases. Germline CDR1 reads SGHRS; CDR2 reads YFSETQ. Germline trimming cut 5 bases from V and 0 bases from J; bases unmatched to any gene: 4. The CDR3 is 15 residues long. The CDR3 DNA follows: TGCGCCAGCAGAGGGACTAGCGGCAACTCCTACGAGCAGTACTTC. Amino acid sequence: CASRGTSGNSYEQYF.

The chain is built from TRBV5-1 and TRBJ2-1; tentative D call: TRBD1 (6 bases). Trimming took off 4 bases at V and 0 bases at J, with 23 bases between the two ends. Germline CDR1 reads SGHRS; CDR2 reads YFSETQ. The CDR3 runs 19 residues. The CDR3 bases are TGCGCCAGCAGCAGGGGGACCAGGGACACGCTAAGCTCCTACAATGAGCAGTTCTTC. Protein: CASSRGTRDTLSSYNEQFF.

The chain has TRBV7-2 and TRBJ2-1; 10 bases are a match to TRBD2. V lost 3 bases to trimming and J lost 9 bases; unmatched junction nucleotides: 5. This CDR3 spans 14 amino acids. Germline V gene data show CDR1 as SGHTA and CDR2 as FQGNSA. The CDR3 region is CASSFQRGGGEQFF. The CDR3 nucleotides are TGTGCCAGCAGCTTTCAGCGGGGGGGCGGTGAGCAGTTCTTC.

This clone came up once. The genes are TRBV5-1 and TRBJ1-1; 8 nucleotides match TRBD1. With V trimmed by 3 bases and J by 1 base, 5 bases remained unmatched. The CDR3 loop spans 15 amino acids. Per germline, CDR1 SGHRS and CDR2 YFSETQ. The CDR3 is CASSSGTGSNTEAFF. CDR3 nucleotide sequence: TGCGCCAGCAGCTCCGGGACAGGTTCGAACACTGAAGCTTTCTTT.

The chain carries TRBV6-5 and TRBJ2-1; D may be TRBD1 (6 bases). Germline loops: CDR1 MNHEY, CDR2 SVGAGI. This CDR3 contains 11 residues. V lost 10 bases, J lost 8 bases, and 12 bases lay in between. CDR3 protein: CATGVQDEQFF. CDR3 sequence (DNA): TGTGCCACAGGGGTACAAGATGAGCAGTTCTTC.

CDR3 nucleotides: TGTGCCAGCAGCCCCTCCAGGGGGTGGGGTCAGCCCCAGCATTTT. It is translated as CASSPSRGWGQPQHF. The V call is TRBV7-2, the J call TRBJ1-5; 7 positions match TRBD1. With 5 bases clipped from V and 6 bases from J, the junction kept 10 bases outside the gene matches. Germline CDR1 and CDR2: SGHTA and FQGNSA. The CDR3 length is 15 residues. Full variable domain (outside the CDR3, taken from reference TRBV7-2 and TRBJ1-5): GAGVSQSPSNKVTEKGKDVELRCDPISGHTALYWYRQSLGQGLEFLIYFQGNSAPDKSGLPSDRFSAERTGGSVSTLTIQRTQQEDSAVYLCASSPSRGWGQPQHFGDGTRLSIL.

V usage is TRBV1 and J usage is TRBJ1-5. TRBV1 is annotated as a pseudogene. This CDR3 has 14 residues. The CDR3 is CTSSHPPSSQPQHF. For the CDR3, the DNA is TGCACCAGCAGCCACCCCCCCTCTTCTCAGCCCCAGCATTTT.

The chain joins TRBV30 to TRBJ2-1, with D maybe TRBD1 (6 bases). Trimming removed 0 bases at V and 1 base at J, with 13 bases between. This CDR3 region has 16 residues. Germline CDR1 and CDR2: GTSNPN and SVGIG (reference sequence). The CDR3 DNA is TGTGCCTGGAGTGTAAGGGCAGGGGCATCCTACAATGAGCAGTTCTTC. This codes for CAWSVRAGASYNEQFF.

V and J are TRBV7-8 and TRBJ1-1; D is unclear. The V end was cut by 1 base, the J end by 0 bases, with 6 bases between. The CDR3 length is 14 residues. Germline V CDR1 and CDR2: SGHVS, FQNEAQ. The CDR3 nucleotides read TGTGCCAGCAGCTTAGTAAATCTGAACACTGAAGCTTTCTTT. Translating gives CASSLVNLNTEAFF.